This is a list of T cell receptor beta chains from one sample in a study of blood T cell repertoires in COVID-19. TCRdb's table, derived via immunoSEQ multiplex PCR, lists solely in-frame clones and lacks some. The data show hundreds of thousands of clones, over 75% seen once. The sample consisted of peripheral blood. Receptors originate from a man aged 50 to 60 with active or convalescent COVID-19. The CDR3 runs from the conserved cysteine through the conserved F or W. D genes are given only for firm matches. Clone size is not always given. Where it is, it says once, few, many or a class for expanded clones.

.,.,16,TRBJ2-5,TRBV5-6,CASSFTQGRGLETQYF,TGTGCCAGCAGCTTTACCCAGGGTAGGGGCTTAGAGACCCAGTACTTC
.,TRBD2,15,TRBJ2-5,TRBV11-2,CASSPRSGTQETQYF,TGTGCCAGCAGCCCCCGTAGCGGGACCCAAGAGACCCAGTACTTC
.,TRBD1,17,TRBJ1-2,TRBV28,CASSLSPPGQLTYGYTF,TGTGCCAGCAGTTTATCCCCCCCGGGACAGTTAACCTATGGCTACACCTTC
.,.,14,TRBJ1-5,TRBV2,CASSESTGSQPQHF,TGTGCCAGCAGTGAGAGTACGGGGTCACAGCCCCAGCATTTT
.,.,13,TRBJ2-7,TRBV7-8,CASSLSNSYEQYF,TGTGCCAGCAGCTTATCCAACTCCTACGAGCAGTACTTC
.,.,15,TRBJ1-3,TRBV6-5,CASMVGMSSGNTIYF,TGTGCCAGCATGGTGGGCATGAGCTCTGGAAACACCATATATTTT
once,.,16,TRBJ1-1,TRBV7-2,CASSPRSGGASTEAFF,TGTGCCAGCAGCCCCCGTTCGGGGGGGGCGAGCACTGAAGCTTTCTTT
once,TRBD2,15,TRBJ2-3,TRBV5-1,CASSFGSSGTDTQYF,TGCGCCAGCAGCTTTGGGTCTAGCGGAACAGATACGCAGTATTTT
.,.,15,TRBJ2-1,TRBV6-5,CASTQNGGRRDEQFF,TGTGCCAGCACCCAAAACGGGGGGCGCAGGGATGAGCAGTTCTTC
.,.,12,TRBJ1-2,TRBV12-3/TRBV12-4,CASSLSGIGYTF,TGTGCCAGCAGTTTATCGGGGATAGGCTACACCTTC
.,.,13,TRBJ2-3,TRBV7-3,CASSPGTSTTQYF,TGTGCCAGCAGCCCTGGGACTTCCACAACGCAGTATTTT
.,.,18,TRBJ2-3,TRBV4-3,CASSQDHSDGGLTDTQYF,TGCGCCAGCAGCCAAGATCATTCGGACGGCGGGCTCACAGATACGCAGTATTTT
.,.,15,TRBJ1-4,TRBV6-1,CASCNGGATNEKLFF,TGTGCCAGTTGTAACGGGGGGGCGACTAATGAAAAACTGTTTTTT
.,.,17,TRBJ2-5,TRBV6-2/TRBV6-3,CASSSEPELGHQETQYF,TGTGCCAGCAGTTCCGAACCAGAACTAGGCCACCAAGAGACCCAGTACTTC
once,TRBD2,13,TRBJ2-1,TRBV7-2,CASRAGGVNEQFF,TGTGCCAGCAGGGCCGGGGGGGTCAATGAGCAGTTCTTC
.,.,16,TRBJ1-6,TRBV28,CASSFPRGPGDSPLHF,TGTGCCAGCAGTTTCCCAAGAGGGCCAGGGGATTCACCCCTCCACTTT
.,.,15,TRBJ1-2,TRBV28,CASRRPRGGNYGYTF,TGTGCCAGCAGACGACCGCGCGGGGGTAACTATGGCTACACCTTC
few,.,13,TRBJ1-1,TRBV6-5,CASSYSRYTEAFF,TGTGCCAGCAGTTACTCGAGATACACTGAAGCTTTCTTT
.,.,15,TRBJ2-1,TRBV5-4,CASSLRGPINNEQFF,TGTGCCAGCAGCTTAAGGGGTCCCATCAACAATGAGCAGTTCTTC
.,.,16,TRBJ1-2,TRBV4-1,CASSQDPWGGDYGYTF,TGCGCCAGCAGCCAGGACCCGTGGGGGGGAGACTATGGCTACACCTTC